These T cell receptor delta chains were read from a single sample in a study of Vδ1+ human thymocytes. TCRdb processed the multiplex PCR reads again with the CATT caller. The table lists roughly 50,000 delta-chain clones, more than 15% of them singletons. The sequenced sample consisted of Vdelta1+ gamma-delta thymocytes from the thymus. These receptors were taken from a boy in the first two years of life who had congenital heart surgery. Each CDR3 is given with its conserved first and last residue.

J gene | V gene | CDR3 protein
TRDJ1 | TRDV1 | CALGESGASTDKLIF
TRDJ1 | TRDV1 | CALGDLPSYPPLGDTYTDKLIF
TRDJ1 | TRDV1 | CALGELSFFYWASPAHTDKLIF
TRDJ1 | TRDV1 | CALGEPTTNFSCHGQLIF
TRDJ1 | TRDV1 | CALGERGVLRRLGLTDKLIF
TRDJ1 | TRDV1 | CALGDTTHPQFLLWGYTDKLIF
TRDJ1 | TRDV1 | CALGEHTAPSVLGDTDRTDKLIF
TRDJ1 | TRDV1 | CALGTPCTGDFTDKLIF
TRDJ1 | TRDV1 | CALGAIPGNTGVPYTDKLIF
TRDJ1 | TRDV1 | CALGDHFGERNKLIF
TRDJ1 | TRDV1 | CALGEFNVGEKLIF
TRDJ1 | TRDV1 | CALGSPCLPPLLLGETYTDKLIF
TRDJ1 | TRDV1 | CALGADFPGGYADTDKLIF
TRDJ1 | TRDV1 | CALGVSGWGILETDKLIF
TRDJ1 | TRDV1 | CALSGGDKLIF
TRDJ2 | TRDV1 | CALGEGDTGARAQLFF
TRDJ1 | TRDV1 | CALGEPIRRLGIFPYTDKLIF
TRDJ1 | TRDV1 | CALGEWSFSDCTGGKLIF
TRDJ1 | TRDV1 | CALGELLRTGGCDKLIF
TRDJ2 | TRDV1 | CALGELIDAQSGYWGIQTAQLFF
TRDJ1 | TRDV1 | CALGDPPWAFLRRKTGGYLYTDKLIF
TRDJ1 | TRDV1 | CALGGAFLFNWGKFFYADKLIF
TRDJ1 | TRDV1 | CAVGEPTFLGWGYRNTDKLIF
TRDJ1 | TRDV1 | CALGSRGRKLIF
TRDJ1 | TRDV1 | CALGEPPRRSTGGFYTDKLIF
TRDJ1 | TRDV1 | CALGDRYTDKLIF
TRDJ1 | TRDV1 | CALGEWPIPGGRLYTDKLIF
TRDJ1 | TRDV1 | CALGALGPTGWGWGVDKLIF
TRDJ1 | TRDV1 | CALGSLGNIHYLGDQPYTDKLIF
TRDJ1 | TRDV1 | CALGDLGIPGGGLYTDKLIF
TRDJ1 | TRDV1 | CALGERYEGYPELIF
TRDJ1 | TRDV1 | CALGGGRDLDLLSPGIRSTDKLIF
TRDJ1 | TRDV1 | CALGSASCLGDTQTLRADKLIF
TRDJ1 | TRDV1 | CALGELFLTTTGGFAGTDKLIF